The 9 T cell receptor beta chains presented below share a single source sample, sequenced in a study of T cells in tuberculosis. Sorting used thawed, overnight-rested PBMC stained with anti-CD3, a viability dye and GMM-loaded CD1B tetramer. CD1B tetramers were loaded with Rhodococcus equi-derived C32 glucose monomycolate. Measured with immunoSEQ multiplex PCR; TCRdb has only the in-frame clones, and not every one. Of 55,000 to 65,000 clones listed, 81% are singletons. The sequencing sample was made of CD1b-GMM tetramer-negative cells sorted from PBMCs. These receptor sequences come from an adult woman with latent tuberculosis.

In this sample, this clone turned up once. The rearrangement uses TRBV5-4 and TRBJ2-5; 9 bases are a match to TRBD1. The CDR3 extends over 17 amino acids. Germline V gene lookup returns CDR1 SGHNT and CDR2 YYREEE (reference sequence). V gave up 4 bases and J gave up 0 bases; unmatched junction bases: 10. CDR3 sequence: CASSIYQGTGYQETQYF. The CDR3 nucleotides are TGTGCCAGCAGCATTTACCAAGGGACAGGGTACCAAGAGACCCAGTACTTC.

The chain has TRBV28 and TRBJ1-2; no definite D call. The CDR3 consists of 13 residues. Germline loops: CDR1 MDHEN, CDR2 SYDVKM. Between the trimmed V and J ends, which lost 6 bases and 4 bases, there was a span of 12 bases. The CDR3 DNA sequence: TGTGCCAGCAGACCCGGACTGACCTATGGCTACACCTTC. Encoded protein: CASRPGLTYGYTF.

The count of this clone is one. V gene TRBV28 combines with J gene TRBJ1-4, with TRBD1 matching 8 bases. Germline trimming cut 7 bases from V and 8 bases from J; bases unmatched to any gene: 12. Germline V gene data show CDR1 as MDHEN and CDR2 as SYDVKM. The CDR3 length is 15 residues. CDR3 nucleotides: TGTGCCAGCAACCTCAGGGGGCCGGGGCGAGAAAAACTGTTTTTT. As protein: CASNLRGPGREKLFF.

V is TRBV6-6 and J is TRBJ2-7, with D perhaps matching TRBD2 (7 bases). Germline V gene data show CDR1 as MNHNY and CDR2 as SVGAGI (reference sequence). The V and J ends lost 4 bases and 7 bases respectively, with 17 bases between them. This CDR3 is built from 14 residues. CDR3 bases: TGTGCCAGCAGTTCTCTAGGGGGAGGGAGGGAGCAGTACTTC. Protein sequence: CASSSLGGGREQYF.

The rearrangement joins TRBV19 to TRBJ1-5; 12 positions agree with TRBD1. Germline assignment: CDR1 LNHDA and CDR2 SQIVND (reference sequence). CDR3 length equals 16 residues. J gave up 5 bases and V 3 bases, and 5 bases lay outside the gene matches. In DNA form, the CDR3 reads TGTGCCAGTAGTATTGGAGGGACAGGGGGCCATCAGCCCCAGCATTTT. Translation gives CASSIGGTGGHQPQHF. Based on the CDR3 plus reference TRBV19 and TRBJ1-5, the full variable domain is DGGITQSPKYLFRKEGQNVTLSCEQNLNHDAMYWYRQDPGQGLRLIYYSQIVNDFQKGDIAEGYSVSREKKESFPLTVTSAQKNPTAFYLCASSIGGTGGHQPQHFGDGTRLSIL.

V and J are TRBV2 and TRBJ2-7; D unclear. This CDR3 region has 13 residues. Trimming took 8 bases from V and 0 from J, leaving 11 bases between them. Looked up from germline, CDR1 is SNHLY and CDR2 is FYNNEI. CDR3 in amino acids: CASGGLFSYEQYF. Written as DNA, the CDR3 is TGTGCCAGCGGCGGATTATTCTCCTACGAGCAGTACTTC.

This chain uses TRBV5-6 with TRBJ1-2; no clear D gene. Trimming shortened V by 5 bases and J by 5 bases, and 16 bases separated the two germline ends. CDR3 size: 14 residues. CDR1 SGHDT and CDR2 YYEEEE come from the germline V gene. DNA for the CDR3: TGTGCCAGCAGACCTCAGAGGGCGGGGTATGGCTACACCTTC. Its protein product is CASRPQRAGYGYTF.

This chain joins TRBV18 and TRBJ1-1; the D is unclear. From germline, CDR1 is KGHSH and CDR2 LQKENI. The CDR3 sequence is 13 residues long. Deletions cut 8 bases from V and 5 bases from J, with 15 bases between. CDR3 in DNA: TGTGCCAGCACAGATTTGTCGAAAACTGAAGCTTTCTTT. This gives the protein CASTDLSKTEAFF.

The rearrangement uses TRBV7-8 and TRBJ1-2; 12 bases agree with TRBD1. This CDR3 has 16 residues. V was pared by 6 bases and J by 7 bases, with 12 bases of the junction left unmatched. Looked up from germline, CDR1 is SGHVS and CDR2 is FQNEAQ. CDR3 residues: CASSFLAGQGASGYTF. CDR3 sequence (DNA): TGTGCCAGCAGTTTTCTGGCGGGACAGGGGGCGAGTGGCTACACCTTC.